The 2 T cell receptor beta chains below come from one sample, sequenced in a study of regulatory T cells in long-lasting Graves disease. For TCR beta, libraries came from iRepertoire HTBI primers and Arm-PCR of CDR3 regions. A single record per CDR3 protein comes from TCRdb applying MiXCR to the multiplex PCR reads. The table includes some 500,000 distinct CDR3 sequences, about 15% detected once. The sample's time point: newly diagnosed GD, antithyroid drugs for less than 3 months. Generation of the TCR library employed RNA extracted from PBMCs. In addition, the sample was reused for a study of T cells in Graves' hyperthyroidism and ophthalmopathy.

Sequenced material: peripheral blood mononuclear cells (PBMCs), taken at new diagnosis, from a patient treated with antithyroid drugs. These receptor sequences come from a woman aged 35 to 60 with Graves disease.

This clonotype was detected ten times or more. The gene calls are TRBV6-5 and TRBJ1-4; D may be TRBD1 (5 bases). Germline loops: CDR1 MNHEY, CDR2 SVGAGI. The CDR3 is made up of 12 amino acids. Trimming took off 0 bases at V and 10 bases at J, with 6 bases between the two ends. CDR3 residues: CASSYSGGKLFF. CDR3 in DNA: TGTGCCAGCAGTTACTCCGGGGGAAAACTGTTTTTT.

This clonotype was counted ten times or more. The chain links TRBV6-2 or TRBV6-3 to TRBJ1-6; 11 nucleotides align to TRBD1. This CDR3 region has 15 residues. Germline CDR1 is MNHEY and CDR2 is SVGEGT. V dropped 5 bases and J dropped 8; count of bases not matched to a gene: 5. The DNA of the CDR3 is TGTGCCAGCAGTCCCGGGACAGGGGGGCATTCACCCCTCCACTTT. As protein: CASSPGTGGHSPLHF.